This T cell receptor (beta chain) was profiled in a study of CD8+ T cells in alopecia areata. Reverse transcribed after extraction, RNA yielded cDNA as the sequencing template. The assay was immunoSEQ multiplex PCR, and TCRdb's table has in-frame clones only and misses some. This table has around 150,000 clones, approximately 60% appearing once. The V segment lost 7 bases and the J segment 2 bases; nucleotides outside the gene matches: 10. The germline CDR1 and CDR2 sequences are MNHEY and SVGAGI. This CDR3 is 15 amino acids long. The receptor comes from a human donor in good health. The sample taken for sequencing was CD8+ T cells sorted from blood. The rearrangement uses TRBV6-5 and TRBJ1-2; 7 bases agree with TRBD1. The CDR3 spells CASTKSNRGNYGYTF. The CDR3 DNA follows: TGTGCCAGCACCAAATCAAACAGGGGCAACTATGGCTACACCTTC.